The 19 T cell receptor beta chains presented below share a single source sample, sequenced in a study of cytomegalovirus exposure and HLA in healthy donors. Primers: 60 Vbeta forward and 13 Jbeta reverse. The data were produced by immunoSEQ multiplex PCR, yet TCRdb's version contains in-frame clones alone and is incomplete. The sample holds about 160,000 clones, about 75% seen once. Sequencing input: PBMCs. These receptors were collected from a female donor in good health and CMV-seronegative.

This rearrangement joins TRBV30 to TRBJ1-2; D remains unclear. V was shortened by 7 bases and J by 6 bases, with 12 bases between the two germline ends. This CDR3 region has 11 residues. CDR1 and CDR2 (germline): GTSNPN, SVGIG (reference sequence). CDR3 nucleotide sequence: TGTGCCTTGCAGGCCCCCCATGGCTACACCTTC. It codes for CALQAPHGYTF.

This chain joins TRBV19 and TRBJ1-5; no firm D call. From germline, CDR1 is LNHDA and CDR2 SQIVND (reference sequence). V dropped 6 bases and J dropped 9 bases, with 18 bases sitting between them. The CDR3 totals 14 residues. The CDR3 nucleotides read TGTGCCAGTAGCCTCCAAGAGGTGAGAGGGCCCCAGCATTTT. Its translation is CASSLQEVRGPQHF.

This chain connects TRBV7-7 to TRBJ1-3; perhaps TRBD1 as D (6 bases). CDR3 length: 15 residues. Trimming left V 1 base short and J 4 bases short, with 11 bases between. The V gene's germline CDR1 is SSHAT and CDR2 FNYEAQ (reference sequence). CDR3 residues: CASSLGQAYGNTIYF. The DNA of the CDR3 is TGTGCCAGCAGCTTAGGACAGGCTTACGGAAACACCATATATTTT.

This sequence joins TRBV6-1 and TRBJ1-4; 8 nucleotides match TRBD1. J was trimmed by 8 bases and V by 8 bases; bases with no gene match: 10. CDR1 and CDR2 (germline): MNHNS, SASEGT. This CDR3 has 14 residues. The CDR3 DNA sequence: TGTGCCAGCCGGGCAGGGGGCGCTGGGGAAAAACTGTTTTTT. This translates into CASRAGGAGEKLFF.

This clone was observed a few times. The rearrangement links TRBV19 to TRBJ2-1; 7 bases fit TRBD1. Trimming at V came to 4 bases and at J to 5 bases, leaving 8 bases not matched to a gene. This CDR3 is built from 15 residues. The germline CDR1 and CDR2 sequences are LNHDA and SQIVND (reference sequence). The CDR3 nucleotides read TGTGCCAGTAGTACCCGACAGGGTAGGGACAATGAGCAGTTCTTC. This gives the protein CASSTRQGRDNEQFF.

V and J are TRBV7-3 and TRBJ2-2; D gene uncertain. The CDR3 contains 13 residues. The germline V gene encodes CDR1 SGHTA and CDR2 FQGTGA. Trimming took off 5 bases at V and 5 bases at J, with 9 bases between the two ends. CDR3 region: CASSPTTTGELFF. CDR3 nucleotides: TGTGCCAGCAGCCCGACGACTACCGGGGAGCTGTTTTTT.

The J gene is TRBJ2-1, the V gene TRBV11-3, with 11 bases fitting TRBD2. This CDR3 spans 14 amino acids. The germline V gene encodes CDR1 SGHNT and CDR2 YENEEA. Trimming at V came to 5 bases and at J to 5 bases, leaving 2 bases not matched to a gene. CDR3 amino acids: CASSPGLADNEQFF. As DNA, the CDR3 is TGTGCCAGCAGCCCGGGACTAGCGGACAATGAGCAGTTCTTC. Together with reference TRBV11-3 and TRBJ2-1, the CDR3 gives the full variable domain: EAGVVQSPRYKIIEKKQPVAFWCNPISGHNTLYWYLQNLGQGPELLIRYENEEAVDDSQLPKDRFSAERLKGVDSTLKIQPAELGDSAVYLCASSPGLADNEQFFGPGTRLTVL.

CDR3 loop: CATSSNRGPYGYTF. The CDR3, as DNA: TGTGCCACCAGCAGTAACAGGGGGCCCTATGGCTACACCTTC. The chain uses TRBV15 and TRBJ1-2; 9 bases are shared with TRBD1. Germline-derived CDR1 and CDR2 are LNHNV and YYDKDF (reference sequence). The CDR3 has 14 amino acids. V gave up 3 bases and J gave up 4 bases; unmatched junction bases: 3.

In the case of this clone: Its ends do not fully match the called genes, so a read error is possible. This chain links TRBV19 with TRBJ2-7; tentative D call: TRBD1 (6 bases). The germline gives CDR1 LNHDA, CDR2 SQIVND (reference sequence). The CDR3 runs to 16 residues. The CDR3 DNA reads TGTGCCAGTGGTATAAACGCAGGGGAAGGCTCCTACGAGCAGTACTTC. Its protein product is CASGINAGEGSYEQYF.

V usage is TRBV7-9 and J usage is TRBJ1-3, with D hard to call. The CDR3 is 16 residues long. In germline, CDR1 is SEHNR, CDR2 FQNEAQ (reference sequence). V was trimmed by 3 bases and J by 0 bases, leaving 12 bases between them. The CDR3, as DNA: TGTGCCAGCAGCTTCCTGGAGGCGATCTCTGGAAACACCATATATTTT. This codes for CASSFLEAISGNTIYF.

V gene TRBV7-3 combines with J gene TRBJ2-3; the D gene is possibly TRBD1 (6 bases). The ends were cut back, 1 base at V and 0 bases at J, with 8 bases in the middle. There are 15 residues in the CDR3. Germline V lookup: CDR1 SGHTA, CDR2 FQGTGA. DNA for the CDR3: TGTGCCAGCAGCTTAAGGGGACAAAGCACAGATACGCAGTATTTT. Protein: CASSLRGQSTDTQYF. Complete variable domain (other parts from reference TRBV7-3 and TRBJ2-3): GAGVSQTPSNKVTEKGKYVELRCDPISGHTALYWYRQSLGQGPEFLIYFQGTGAADDSGLPNDRFFAVRPEGSVSTLKIQRTERGDSAVYLCASSLRGQSTDTQYFGPGTRLTVL.

The chain recombines TRBV19 with TRBJ2-1, with 9 bases that match TRBD2. The CDR3 length is 13 residues. Trimming cost V 6 bases and J 6 bases; bases outside gene matches: 3. The germline gives CDR1 LNHDA, CDR2 SQIVND (reference sequence). CDR3: CASSAGGPNEQFF. The CDR3 DNA is TGTGCCAGTAGCGCGGGAGGGCCCAATGAGCAGTTCTTC.

This rearrangement joins TRBV15 to TRBJ2-5; TRBD1 might be the D (7 bases). The CDR3 runs to 17 residues. Germline V gene lookup returns CDR1 LNHNV and CDR2 YYDKDF (reference sequence). Between the trimmed V and J ends, which lost 0 bases and 1 base, there was a span of 15 bases. The CDR3 loop reads CATSRDLGGGTQETQYF. The CDR3 DNA reads TGTGCCACCAGCAGAGATCTAGGAGGGGGCACCCAAGAGACCCAGTACTTC.

The V gene is TRBV19, the J gene TRBJ1-1, with D hard to call. Germline CDR1 and CDR2: LNHDA and SQIVND (reference sequence). V shed 9 bases and J shed 1 base, with 12 bases lying between them. The CDR3 is 13 residues long. The CDR3 region is CASGEVENTEAFF. As DNA, the CDR3 is TGTGCCAGCGGGGAGGTGGAGAACACTGAAGCTTTCTTT.

The V gene is TRBV30, the J gene TRBJ1-2; TRBD1 might be the D (6 bases). The CDR3 sequence is 14 residues long. CDR1 and CDR2 from the germline V gene are GTSNPN and SVGIG (reference sequence). V was cut by 2 bases and J by 0 bases, with 10 bases left in between. The CDR3, as DNA: TGTGCCTGGAGTAGGGACACAGCTAACTATGGCTACACCTTC. Its translation: CAWSRDTANYGYTF.

The chain has TRBV29-1 and TRBJ1-1; D remains unclear. The CDR3 sequence is 13 residues long. Germline V gene lookup returns CDR1 SQVTM and CDR2 ANQGSEA. The V and J ends lost 3 bases and 0 bases respectively, with 8 bases between them. The CDR3 DNA reads TGCAGCGTTGATCGGTCCATGAACACTGAAGCTTTCTTT. It is translated as CSVDRSMNTEAFF.

V gene TRBV5-4 combines with J gene TRBJ2-3; TRBD2 matches 8 bases. Germline V gives CDR1 SGHNT, CDR2 YYREEE (reference sequence). J lost 6 bases, V lost 0 bases, and 9 bases had no gene match. The CDR3 is made up of 16 amino acids. CDR3 loop: CASSLAAGEYLDTQYF. The CDR3 DNA reads as TGTGCCAGCAGCTTGGCAGCGGGGGAATACCTCGATACGCAGTATTTT.

In this sample, this clone turned up once. V and J are TRBV5-4 and TRBJ2-2; TRBD1 aligns across 9 bases. The junction had 12 bases not matched to a gene; V was cut back by 4 bases and J by 5 bases. Germline CDR1 is SGHNT and CDR2 is YYREEE (reference sequence). This CDR3 region has 17 residues. CDR3 loop: CASSEPGQGHSTGELFF. The CDR3 DNA sequence: TGTGCCAGCAGCGAACCGGGACAGGGTCATTCAACCGGGGAGCTGTTTTTT.

The rearrangement links TRBV30 to TRBJ1-4; D perhaps matches TRBD1 (5 bases). The CDR3 covers 14 residues. The germline gives CDR1 GTSNPN, CDR2 SVGIG (reference sequence). Trimming cost V 0 bases and J 6 bases, with 11 bases left between them. The CDR3: CAWSVGRDDEKLFF. DNA for the CDR3: TGTGCCTGGAGTGTCGGCAGGGATGATGAAAAACTGTTTTTT. Based on the CDR3 plus reference TRBV30 and TRBJ1-4, the full variable domain is SQTIHQWPATLVQPVGSPLSLECTVEGTSNPNLYWYRQAAGRGLQLLFYSVGIGQISSEVPQNLSASRPQDRQFILSSKKLLLSDSGFYLCAWSVGRDDEKLFFGSGTQLSVL.